The 7 T cell receptor beta chains below all came from one sample that was sequenced in a study of control samples from healthy donors and cancer patients. Data came from immunoSEQ multiplex PCR; TCRdb stores just in-frame clones and leaves some out. The sample holds 170,000 or so clones, 94% seen once. Material for sequencing was blood. The receptor source for this set is a woman aged 18-29 years in good health.

The chain joins TRBV28 to TRBJ2-7; 7 bases agree with TRBD1. Germline trimming cut 4 bases from V and 6 bases from J; bases unmatched to any gene: 18. Germline CDR1 and CDR2: MDHEN and SYDVKM. The CDR3 sequence is 17 residues long. The CDR3 bases are TGTGCCAGCAGTTCCAAGGGGGCGCAATTCCAAAGGGGCGAGCAGTACTTC. Amino acid sequence: CASSSKGAQFQRGEQYF. The full variable domain, completed using reference TRBV28 and TRBJ2-7, is DVKVTQSSRYLVKRTGEKVFLECVQDMDHENMFWYRQDPGLGLRLIYFSYDVKMKEKGDIPEGYSVSREKKERFSLILESASTNQTSMYLCASSSKGAQFQRGEQYFGPGTRLTVT.

The chain carries TRBV6-6 and TRBJ1-3; 12 positions agree with TRBD1. The germline V gene has CDR1 MNHNY and CDR2 SVGAGI (reference sequence). The CDR3 length is 16 residues. V dropped 6 bases and J dropped 3; count of bases not matched to a gene: 6. The CDR3 region is CASSWGQGAVGNTIYF. CDR3 in DNA: TGTGCCAGCAGCTGGGGACAGGGGGCAGTTGGAAACACCATATATTTT.

The CDR3 bases are TGTGCCAGCAGCCAAGTCCTACTTGACACAGATACGCAGTATTTT. Translated: CASSQVLLDTDTQYF. This chain joins TRBV3-1 (or the pseudogene TRBV3-2) and TRBJ2-3; D not certain. V shed 1 base and J shed 2 bases, with 10 bases lying between them. The germline CDR1 and CDR2 sequences are LGHDT and YNNKEL (reference sequence). The CDR3 runs 15 residues.

The chain combines TRBV13 with TRBJ2-1; D may be TRBD1 (8 bases). V lost 2 bases and J lost 5, with 25 bases in between. Germline V gives CDR1 PRHDT, CDR2 FYEKMQ (reference sequence). There are 19 residues in the CDR3. CDR3 loop: CASSLLQGGAFRANNEQFF. For the CDR3, the DNA is TGTGCCAGCAGCTTACTACAGGGGGGGGCTTTTCGGGCCAACAATGAGCAGTTCTTC.

CDR3 loop: CASSQRLAASPNEQYF. The CDR3 DNA sequence: TGTGCCAGCAGCCAGCGACTAGCGGCCTCCCCCAACGAGCAGTACTTC. V and J are TRBV14 and TRBJ2-7; 9 bases fit TRBD2. Germline CDR1 and CDR2: SGHDN and FVKESK. Germline trimming cut 3 bases from V and 5 bases from J; bases unmatched to any gene: 11. The CDR3 extends over 16 amino acids. Variable domain in full (rest from reference TRBV14 and TRBJ2-7): EAGVTQFPSHSVIEKGQTVTLRCDPISGHDNLYWYRRVMGKEIKFLLHFVKESKQDESGMPNNRFLAERTGGTYSTLKVQPAELEDSGVYFCASSQRLAASPNEQYFGPGTRLTVT.

The rearrangement links TRBV11-2 to TRBJ1-1; no clear D gene. V was trimmed by 5 bases and J by 0 bases, leaving 16 bases between them. Germline V gives CDR1 SGHAT, CDR2 FQNNGV. This CDR3 has 16 amino acids. The CDR3 region is CASSPIPRLMNTEAFF. The CDR3 coding sequence is TGTGCCAGCAGCCCTATCCCTCGATTGATGAACACTGAAGCTTTCTTT.

V usage is TRBV4-1 and J usage is TRBJ1-3; D gene ambiguous. Germline-derived CDR1 and CDR2 are MGHRA and YSYEKL. The CDR3 runs 14 residues. V lost 4 bases and J lost 0, with 7 bases in between. The CDR3 loop is CASSRENSGNTIYF. In DNA form, the CDR3 reads TGCGCCAGCAGCCGGGAGAACTCTGGAAACACCATATATTTT.